Detailed here is one T cell receptor beta chain. This sample stems from a study of T cells after yellow fever vaccination. Universal primer sites and UMIs were introduced during 5'RACE template-switching synthesis of TCR cDNA. From the 5' RACE reads, TCRdb called clonotypes with MiXCR, one entry per CDR3 protein. The sample lists about 45,000 distinct CDR3 sequences, approximately 6.3% occurring once. This clonotype was sampled from a man under 40 who received the YFV17D yellow fever vaccine. The material was PBMCs, either bulk or a sorted T-cell subset (CD4+, CD8+, memory, or dextramer-sorted; not recorded which), obtained 45 days after the yellow fever booster vaccination.

The CDR3 nucleotides read TGTGCCAGCAGCGCCCGACAGGCCGGGGATACGCAGTATTTT. Translated, it gives CASSARQAGDTQYF. The chain joins TRBV7-9 to TRBJ2-3; possible D gene TRBD1, 6 bases. V was cut by 5 bases and J by 6 bases, with 15 bases left in between. Germline V gives CDR1 SEHNR, CDR2 FQNEAQ (reference sequence). This CDR3 contains 14 residues.